This T cell receptor beta chain derives from a study of blood T cell repertoires in COVID-19. Study-wide background: Sample material is recorded as cDNA or gDNA derived from T cells, B-cell-depleted T cells, or PBMCs.

Original analysis: Amplification of reference gene primers provided the estimated nucleated cell counts. Clones were read by immunoSEQ multiplex PCR, and TCRdb kept only the in-frame ones, dropping some. V, J and clone size were drawn from that table, and D and trimming were deduced from the DNA. The table records 200,000 to 250,000 clones, roughly nine tenths of them present only once. Unmatched junction bases numbered 6, after V lost 6 bases and J lost 5 bases. The CDR3 is made up of 13 amino acids. Germline values: CDR1 SQVTM, CDR2 ANQGSEA. The source of this sequence is a woman in her forties or fifties with acute or convalescent COVID-19. Sequenced input: peripheral blood. This rearrangement joins TRBV29-1 to TRBJ2-5; 10 bases line up with TRBD2. The CDR3 coding sequence is TGCAGCGTGACGGGACTAGCGATGGAGACCCAGTACTTC. Its translation is CSVTGLAMETQYF.